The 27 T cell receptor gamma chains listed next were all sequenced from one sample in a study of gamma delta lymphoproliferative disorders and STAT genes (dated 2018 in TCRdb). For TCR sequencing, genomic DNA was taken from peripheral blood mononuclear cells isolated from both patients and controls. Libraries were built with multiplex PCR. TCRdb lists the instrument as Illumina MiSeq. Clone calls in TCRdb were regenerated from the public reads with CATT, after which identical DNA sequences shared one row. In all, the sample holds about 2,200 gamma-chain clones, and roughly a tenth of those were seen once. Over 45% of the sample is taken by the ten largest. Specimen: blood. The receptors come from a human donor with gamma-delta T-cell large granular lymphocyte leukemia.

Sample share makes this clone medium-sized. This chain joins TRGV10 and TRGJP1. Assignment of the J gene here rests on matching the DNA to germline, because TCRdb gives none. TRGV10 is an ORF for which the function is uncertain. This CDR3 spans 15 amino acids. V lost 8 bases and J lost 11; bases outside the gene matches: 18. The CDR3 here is CAAWDYGEGGWFKIF. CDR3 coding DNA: TGTGCTGCGTGGGATTATGGGGAAGGGGGGTGGTTCAAGATATTT.

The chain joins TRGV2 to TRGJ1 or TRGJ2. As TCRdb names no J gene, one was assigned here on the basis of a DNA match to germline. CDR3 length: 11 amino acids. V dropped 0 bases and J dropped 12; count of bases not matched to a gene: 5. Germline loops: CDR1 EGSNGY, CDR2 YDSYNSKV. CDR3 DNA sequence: TGTGCCACCTGGGACGGGCCGGGGAAACTCTTT. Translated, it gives CATWDGPGKLF.

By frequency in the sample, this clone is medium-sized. Written as DNA, the CDR3 is TGTGCCACCTGGGACGGCCAGAGGATCAAGACGTTT. Encoded protein: CATWDGQRIKTF. The chain has TRGV2 and TRGJP2. Assignment of the J gene here rests on matching the DNA to germline, because TCRdb gives none. Germline lookup yields CDR1 EGSNGY and CDR2 YDSYNSKV. With V trimmed by 1 base and J by 12 bases, 5 bases remained unmatched. CDR3 length: 12 amino acids.

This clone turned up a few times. CDR3 nucleotide sequence: TGTGCCACCTGGGATGGTTTTTATTATAAGAAACTCTTT. The encoded protein is CATWDGFYYKKLF. The genes are TRGV4 and TRGJ1 or TRGJ2. The J gene, absent from TCRdb, was called here by matching the DNA to germline. CDR1 and CDR2 from the germline V gene are EGSTGY and YDSYTSSV. The V segment lost 1 base and the J segment 3 bases; nucleotides outside the gene matches: 3. The CDR3 is 13 amino acids.

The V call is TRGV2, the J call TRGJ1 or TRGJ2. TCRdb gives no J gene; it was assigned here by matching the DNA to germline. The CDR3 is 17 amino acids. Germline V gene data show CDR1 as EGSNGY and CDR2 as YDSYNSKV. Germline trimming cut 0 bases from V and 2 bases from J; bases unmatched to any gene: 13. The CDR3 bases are TGTGCCACCTGGGACGGGCGAGGGGGGCCCTATTATTATAAGAAACTCTTT. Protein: CATWDGRGGPYYYKKLF.

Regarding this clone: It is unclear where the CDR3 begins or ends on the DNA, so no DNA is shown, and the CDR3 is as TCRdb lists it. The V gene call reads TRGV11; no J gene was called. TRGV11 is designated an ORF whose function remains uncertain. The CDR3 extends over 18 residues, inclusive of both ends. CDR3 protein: CTTVPAGLGPTSYYKKLF.

CDR3 nucleotide sequence: TGTGCCACCTGGGACGGGCGAGACCATCCCGATAGTAGTGATTGGATCAAGACGTTT. This codes for CATWDGRDHPDSSDWIKTF. The V call is TRGV2, the J call TRGJP2. The J gene was missing in TCRdb and was found by matching the end of the DNA to germline. Germline CDR1 reads EGSNGY; CDR2 reads YDSYNSKV. V shed 0 bases and J 0 bases; nucleotides not matched to a gene: 13. CDR3 size: 19 residues.

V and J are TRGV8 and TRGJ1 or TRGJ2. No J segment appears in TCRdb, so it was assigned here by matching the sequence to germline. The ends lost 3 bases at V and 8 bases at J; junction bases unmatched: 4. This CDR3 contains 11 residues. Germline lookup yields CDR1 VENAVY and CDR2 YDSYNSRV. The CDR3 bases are TGTGCCACCTGGGATGATAATAAGAAACTCTTT. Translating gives CATWDDNKKLF.

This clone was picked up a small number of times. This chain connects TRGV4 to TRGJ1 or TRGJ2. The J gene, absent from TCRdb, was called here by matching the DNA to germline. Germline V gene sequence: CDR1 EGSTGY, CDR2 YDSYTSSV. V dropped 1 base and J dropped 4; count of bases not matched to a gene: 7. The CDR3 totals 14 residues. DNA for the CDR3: TGTGCCACCTGGGATGGAACGAGATATTATAAGAAACTCTTT. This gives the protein CATWDGTRYYKKLF.

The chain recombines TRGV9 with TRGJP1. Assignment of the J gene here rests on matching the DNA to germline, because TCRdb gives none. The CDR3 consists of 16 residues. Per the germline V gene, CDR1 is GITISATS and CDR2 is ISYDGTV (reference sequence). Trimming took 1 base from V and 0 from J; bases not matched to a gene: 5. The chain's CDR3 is CALWEVFYTTGWFKIF. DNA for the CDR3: TGTGCCTTGTGGGAGGTCTTTTATACCACTGGTTGGTTCAAGATATTT.

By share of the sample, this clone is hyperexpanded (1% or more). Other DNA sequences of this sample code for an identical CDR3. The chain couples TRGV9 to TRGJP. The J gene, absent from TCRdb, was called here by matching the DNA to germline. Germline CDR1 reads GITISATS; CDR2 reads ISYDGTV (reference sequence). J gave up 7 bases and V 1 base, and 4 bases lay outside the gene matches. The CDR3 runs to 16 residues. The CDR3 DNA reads TGTGCCTTGTGGGAGGTTGGTGAGTTGGGCAAAAAAATCAAGGTATTT. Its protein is CALWEVGELGKKIKVF.

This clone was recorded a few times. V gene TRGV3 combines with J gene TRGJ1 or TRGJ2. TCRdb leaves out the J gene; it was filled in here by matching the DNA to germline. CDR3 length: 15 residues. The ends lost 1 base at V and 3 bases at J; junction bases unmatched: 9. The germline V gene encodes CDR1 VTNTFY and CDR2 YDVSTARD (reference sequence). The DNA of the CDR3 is TGTGCCACCTGGGACAGCCCCAGATTTTATTATAAGAAACTCTTT. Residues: CATWDSPRFYYKKLF.

The DNA for the CDR3 is TGTGCCACCTGTCGGAGATACGGATTAAGGAAACTCTTT. It specifies CATCRRYGLRKLF. The V gene is TRGV4, the J gene TRGJ1 or TRGJ2. TCRdb carries no J gene annotation; the J gene was assigned here by matching the DNA with germline. The CDR3 spans 13 residues. Germline assignment: CDR1 EGSTGY and CDR2 YDSYTSSV. The V gene end was trimmed by 7 bases and the J gene end by 12 bases; junction bases not matched to a gene: 18.

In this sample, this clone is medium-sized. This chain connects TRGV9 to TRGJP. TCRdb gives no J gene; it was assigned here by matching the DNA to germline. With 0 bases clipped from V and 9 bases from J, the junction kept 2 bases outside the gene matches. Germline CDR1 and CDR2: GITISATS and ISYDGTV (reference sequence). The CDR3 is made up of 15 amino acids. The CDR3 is CALWEVPLGKKIKVF. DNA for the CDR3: TGTGCCTTGTGGGAGGTGCCGTTGGGCAAAAAAATCAAGGTATTT.

The CDR3 bases are TGTGCCTGCTGGATTAGTCTCTGGGGTAAGAAACTCTTT. Protein sequence: CACWISLWGKKLF. V usage is TRGV11 and J usage is TRGJ1 or TRGJ2. The J gene is absent in TCRdb and was assigned here via DNA matching to germline. TRGV11 is recorded as an ORF, its role being uncertain. The V gene end was trimmed by 4 bases and the J gene end by 9 bases; junction bases not matched to a gene: 9. This CDR3 region has 13 residues.

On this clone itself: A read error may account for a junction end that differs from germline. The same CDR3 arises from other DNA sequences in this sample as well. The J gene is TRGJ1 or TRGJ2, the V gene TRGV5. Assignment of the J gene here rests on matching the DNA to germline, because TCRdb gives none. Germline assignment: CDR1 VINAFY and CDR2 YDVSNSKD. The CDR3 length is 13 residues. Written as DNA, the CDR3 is TGTGCCACTTGGGACAGGCCTCTTTATAAGAAACTCTTT. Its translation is CATWDRPLYKKLF.

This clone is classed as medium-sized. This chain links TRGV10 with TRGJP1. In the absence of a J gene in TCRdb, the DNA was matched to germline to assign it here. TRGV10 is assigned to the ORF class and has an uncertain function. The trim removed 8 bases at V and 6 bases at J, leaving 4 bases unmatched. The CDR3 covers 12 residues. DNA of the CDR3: TGTGCTGCGTGGGATTCTGGTTGGTTCAAGATATTT. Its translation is CAAWDSGWFKIF.

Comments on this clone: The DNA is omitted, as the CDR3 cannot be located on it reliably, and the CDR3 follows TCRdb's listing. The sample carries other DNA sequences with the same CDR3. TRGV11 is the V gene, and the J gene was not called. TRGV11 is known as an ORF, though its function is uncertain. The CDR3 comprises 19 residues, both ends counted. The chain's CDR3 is CTTVPAGLVRIYNYYKKLF.

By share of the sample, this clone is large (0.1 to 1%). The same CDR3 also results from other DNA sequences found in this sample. The CDR3 coding sequence is TGTGCTGCGTGGGAAAATTATTATAAGAAACTCTTT. It is translated as CAAWENYYKKLF. The chain combines TRGV10 with TRGJ1 or TRGJ2. Since TCRdb gives no J gene, matching the DNA to germline was used here to assign it. TRGV10 belongs to the ORF category, with a function that is uncertain. V shed 8 bases and J 1 base; nucleotides not matched to a gene: 3. This CDR3 is built from 12 residues.

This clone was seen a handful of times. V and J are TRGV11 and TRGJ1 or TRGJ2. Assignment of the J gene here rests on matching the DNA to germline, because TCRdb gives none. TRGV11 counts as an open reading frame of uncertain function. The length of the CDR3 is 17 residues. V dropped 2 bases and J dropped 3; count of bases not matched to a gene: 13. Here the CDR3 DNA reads TGTGCCTGCTGGATTAGGCCAGGGGTGGGAGTTTATTATAAGAAACTCTTT. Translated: CACWIRPGVGVYYKKLF.

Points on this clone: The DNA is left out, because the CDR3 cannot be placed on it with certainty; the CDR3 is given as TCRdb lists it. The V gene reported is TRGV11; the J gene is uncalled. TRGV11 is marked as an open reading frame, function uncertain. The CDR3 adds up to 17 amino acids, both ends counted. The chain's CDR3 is CTTVPAGLGPPYYKKLF.

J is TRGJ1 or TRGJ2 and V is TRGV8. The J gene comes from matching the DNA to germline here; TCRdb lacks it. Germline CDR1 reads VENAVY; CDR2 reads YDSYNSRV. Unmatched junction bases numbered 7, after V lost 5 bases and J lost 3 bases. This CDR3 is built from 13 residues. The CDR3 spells CATWGKFYYKKLF. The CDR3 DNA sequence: TGTGCCACCTGGGGTAAATTTTATTATAAGAAACTCTTT.

CDR3 DNA sequence: TGTGCCACCTGGGATGGGCCCTTTGATGGCACTGGTTGGTTCAAGATATTT. Amino acids: CATWDGPFDGTGWFKIF. This chain uses TRGV4 with TRGJP1. No J gene is reported in TCRdb; it was inferred here by comparing the DNA with germline. Germline CDR1 reads EGSTGY; CDR2 reads YDSYTSSV. This CDR3 has 17 residues. V shed 0 bases and J 4 bases; nucleotides not matched to a gene: 11.

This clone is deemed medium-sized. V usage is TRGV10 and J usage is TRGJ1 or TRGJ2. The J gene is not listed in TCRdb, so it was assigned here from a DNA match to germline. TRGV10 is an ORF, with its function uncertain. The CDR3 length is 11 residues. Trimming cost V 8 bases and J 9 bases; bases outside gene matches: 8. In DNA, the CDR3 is TGTGCTGCGTGGGATTGGGGTAAGAAACTCTTT. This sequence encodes CAAWDWGKKLF.

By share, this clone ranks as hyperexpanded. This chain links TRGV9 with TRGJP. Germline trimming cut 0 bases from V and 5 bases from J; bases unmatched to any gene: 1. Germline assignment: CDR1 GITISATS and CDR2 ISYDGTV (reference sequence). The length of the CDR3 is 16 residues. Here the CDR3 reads CALWEVEELGKKIKVF. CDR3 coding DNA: TGTGCCTTGTGGGAGGTGGAAGAGTTGGGCAAAAAAATCAAGGTATTT.

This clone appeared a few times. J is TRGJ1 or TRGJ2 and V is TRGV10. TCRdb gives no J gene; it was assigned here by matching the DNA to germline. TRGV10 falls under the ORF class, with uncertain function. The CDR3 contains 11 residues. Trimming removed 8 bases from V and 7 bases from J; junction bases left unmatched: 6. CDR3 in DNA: TGTGCTGCGTGGGGGACCTATAAGAAACTCTTT. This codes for CAAWGTYKKLF.

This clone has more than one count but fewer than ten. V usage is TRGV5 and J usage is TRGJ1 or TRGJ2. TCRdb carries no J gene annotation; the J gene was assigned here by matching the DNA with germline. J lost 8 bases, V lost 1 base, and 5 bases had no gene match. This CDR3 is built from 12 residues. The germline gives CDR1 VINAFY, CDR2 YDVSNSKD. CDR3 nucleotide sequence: TGTGCCACCTGGGACAGCCTAAATAAGAAACTCTTT. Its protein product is CATWDSLNKKLF.